This TCR beta chain was captured in a study of T cell responses to AZD1222 COVID-19 vaccine. Study background: Pooling covered second doses at about 4 or about 12 weeks.

Study-wide results and caveats: Without day 14 samples, only post-peak T cell repertoires were studied.

CDR1 is MNHEY and CDR2 is SVGAGI in the germline V gene. V shed 11 bases, J shed 1 base, and the junction held 9 bases outside the gene matches. This CDR3 has 14 residues. This table comes from immunoSEQ multiplex PCR, and its TCRdb copy is limited to in-frame clones, with some not included. This table has about 140,000 clones, more than 90% appearing once. Remarks on this clone: What it binds is unknown.

The receptor's source is an adult in good health. This specimen was peripheral blood, taken on day 0 of AZD1222 vaccination. This chain connects TRBV6-5 to TRBJ1-1, with 8 bases lining up with TRBD1. DNA of the CDR3: TGTGCCGGTCAGACAGGGGCGGGGAACACTGAAGCTTTCTTT. Translation: CAGQTGAGNTEAFF.